This T cell receptor beta chain was sequenced in a study of neurological immune-mediated disorders. On the study more broadly: Within the group of 34 multiple sclerosis patients, some 31 were relapsing-remitting, while 3 were secondary progressive.

Regarding the study as a whole: When the repertoires were grouped phylogenetically, those of 18 of the 34 multiple sclerosis patients came together in a single cluster of related CDR3 sequences, which points to a possible repertoire-level signature. None of the CDR3 amino acid sequences found in expanded clones was shared across subjects. This suggests that the TCR-beta repertoires were private in all groups.

The V end was cut by 1 base, the J end by 1 base, with 7 bases between. The CDR3 contains 14 residues. Per germline, CDR1 SGHVS and CDR2 FNYEAQ. Note on this clonotype: Its antigen is not known.

The cDNA was generated through 5'RACE incorporating 10-nucleotide random UMIs. MiXCR, applied by TCRdb to the 5' RACE reads, yields one record per CDR3 protein. Of tens of thousands of distinct CDR3 sequences listed, around 4.5% are singletons. V usage is TRBV7-6 and J usage is TRBJ1-1; D is unresolved. Sequencing was performed on PBMCs. This receptor was taken from a woman in her fifties or sixties with multiple sclerosis. CDR3 loop: CASSLVGENTEAFF. CDR3 in DNA: TGTGCCAGCAGCTTAGTGGGAGAGAACACTGAAGCTTTCTTT.